This T cell receptor beta chain was identified during a study of T cell responses to AZD1222 COVID-19 vaccine. Study conclusions and caveats: Repertoires were sampled only after the peak T cell response. Unmutated regions of variants are reportedly targeted by nearly half of spike-specific TCRs.

The CDR3 loop spans 14 amino acids. Trimming removed 0 bases at V and 1 base at J, with 6 bases between. CDR1 LGHDT and CDR2 YNNKEL come from the germline V gene (reference sequence). Pooling covered second doses at about 4 or about 12 weeks. Turning to this clone: As yet, its antigen is unknown. Other DNA sequences within the sample encode an identical CDR3.

Libraries were prepared by immunoSEQ multiplex PCR; TCRdb keeps only in-frame clonotypes and omits some of them. The table has tens of thousands of clones, about 83% seen once. V usage is TRBV3-1 (or the pseudogene TRBV3-2) and J usage is TRBJ1-2; D might be TRBD1 (6 bases). This material consisted of peripheral blood, taken 28 days after the second AZD1222 dose. The sequence was collected from an adult who received the AZD1222 COVID-19 vaccine. The DNA of the CDR3 is TGTGCCAGCAGCCAAGAAGGGGGTAACTATGGCTACACCTTC. Its translation: CASSQEGGNYGYTF.